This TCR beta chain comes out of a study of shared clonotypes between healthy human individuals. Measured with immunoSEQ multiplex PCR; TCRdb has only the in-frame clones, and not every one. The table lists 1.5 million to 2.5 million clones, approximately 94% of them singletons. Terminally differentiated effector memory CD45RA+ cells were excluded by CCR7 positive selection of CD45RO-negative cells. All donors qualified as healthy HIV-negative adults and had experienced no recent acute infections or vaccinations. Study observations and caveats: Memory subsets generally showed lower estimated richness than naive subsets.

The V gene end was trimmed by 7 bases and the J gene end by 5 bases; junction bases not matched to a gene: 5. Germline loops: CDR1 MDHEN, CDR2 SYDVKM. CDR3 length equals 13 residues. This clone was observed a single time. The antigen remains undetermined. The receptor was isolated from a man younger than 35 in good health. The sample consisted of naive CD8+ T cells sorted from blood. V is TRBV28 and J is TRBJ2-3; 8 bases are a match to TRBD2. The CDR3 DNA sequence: TGTGCCAGCACGGGCGGGGGGTTAGATACGCAGTATTTT. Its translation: CASTGGGLDTQYF.